These T cell receptor beta chains were read from a single sample in a study of OX40 agonist ivuxolimab in advanced cancers. Libraries were prepared by immunoSEQ multiplex PCR; TCRdb keeps only in-frame clonotypes and omits some of them. The sample carries about 60,000 clones, about 89% recorded once. The source was CD4+ or CD8+ T cells sorted from blood, collected in a trial of the OX40 agonist ivuxolimab. These receptors were collected from an adult with an advanced solid tumor such as melanoma, head and neck, liver or kidney cancer. The CDR3 runs from the conserved cysteine through the conserved F or W. D genes are given only for firm matches. Clone size appears in some rows only: once, few, many, or a class for an expanded clone.

CDR3nt: TGTGCCAGCAGTATCGAGGGAACTAATGAAAAACTGTTTTTT; CDR3aa: CASSIEGTNEKLFF; d_gene: .; j_gene: TRBJ1-4; abundance: .; v_gene: TRBV5-4
CDR3nt: TGTGCCAGCAGGACTAGCGGAAGACCCTACGAGCAGTACTTC; CDR3aa: CASRTSGRPYEQYF; d_gene: TRBD2; j_gene: TRBJ2-7; abundance: .; v_gene: TRBV7-9
CDR3nt: TGTGCCAGCAGCTTAGGGGAACTAGCGGAGGGTAATGAGCAGTTCTTC; CDR3aa: CASSLGELAEGNEQFF; d_gene: TRBD2; j_gene: TRBJ2-1; abundance: .; v_gene: TRBV7-3
CDR3nt: TGTGCCAGCAAACAGGGTGTGAACACCGGGGAGCTGTTTTTT; CDR3aa: CASKQGVNTGELFF; d_gene: .; j_gene: TRBJ2-2; abundance: .; v_gene: TRBV7-2
CDR3nt: TGTGCCAGCAGTGACGACGGACACGACGAGCAGTACTTC; CDR3aa: CASSDDGHDEQYF; d_gene: .; j_gene: TRBJ2-7; abundance: .; v_gene: TRBV2
CDR3nt: TGCGCCAGCAGCTGGGACATTTCTCGCTCCTACGAGCAGTACTTC; CDR3aa: CASSWDISRSYEQYF; d_gene: .; j_gene: TRBJ2-7; abundance: .; v_gene: TRBV5-1
CDR3nt: TGCAGTGCCAAAAGCAATGAGCAGTTCTTC; CDR3aa: CSAKSNEQFF; d_gene: .; j_gene: TRBJ2-1; abundance: .; v_gene: TRBV20-1
CDR3nt: TGTGCCAGCAGCTTAGACCCCGCAGGGGATGGCTACACCTTC; CDR3aa: CASSLDPAGDGYTF; d_gene: .; j_gene: TRBJ1-2; abundance: .; v_gene: TRBV7-2
CDR3nt: TGCGCCAGCAGCCAACCTACTCGGCGGACTGAAGCTTTCTTT; CDR3aa: CASSQPTRRTEAFF; d_gene: .; j_gene: TRBJ1-1; abundance: few; v_gene: TRBV4-1
CDR3nt: TGTGCCAGCAGCCGAACAGGGTCCACTGAAGCTTTCTTT; CDR3aa: CASSRTGSTEAFF; d_gene: .; j_gene: TRBJ1-1; abundance: few; v_gene: TRBV7-2
CDR3nt: TGTGCCAGCAGTGAAGTCCCCCGGGGTGGCGAGCAGTACTTC; CDR3aa: CASSEVPRGGEQYF; d_gene: .; j_gene: TRBJ2-7; abundance: .; v_gene: TRBV2
CDR3nt: TGTGCCAGCAGCTTCTTTGCGGATGGCTACACCTTC; CDR3aa: CASSFFADGYTF; d_gene: .; j_gene: TRBJ1-2; abundance: .; v_gene: TRBV7-9
CDR3nt: TGTGCCAGCAGCGTAGAAGCTGGCTACGAGCAGTACTTC; CDR3aa: CASSVEAGYEQYF; d_gene: .; j_gene: TRBJ2-7; abundance: .; v_gene: TRBV9
CDR3nt: TGCGCCAGCAGCCCACGGGAAGCGGGAGGCAGCTCCTACAATGAGCAGTTCTTC; CDR3aa: CASSPREAGGSSYNEQFF; d_gene: TRBD2; j_gene: TRBJ2-1; abundance: .; v_gene: TRBV4-1
CDR3nt: TGTGCCAGTAGTATACCCGGGAGCCAGGGTGACGGCTACACCTTC; CDR3aa: CASSIPGSQGDGYTF; d_gene: .; j_gene: TRBJ1-2; abundance: once; v_gene: TRBV19
CDR3nt: TGTGCCAGCAAAAGAATCGCGGGGCGGGGGGAGCAGTACTTC; CDR3aa: CASKRIAGRGEQYF; d_gene: TRBD2; j_gene: TRBJ2-7; abundance: few; v_gene: TRBV28
CDR3nt: TGTGCCACCAGCAGTAGGGGGGGCGATGGTCGACAGCCCCAGCATTTT; CDR3aa: CATSSRGGDGRQPQHF; d_gene: .; j_gene: TRBJ1-5; abundance: .; v_gene: TRBV15
CDR3nt: TGTGCCTGGAGTCGAGGCGGGACCGTCGGAGATACGCAGTATTTT; CDR3aa: CAWSRGGTVGDTQYF; d_gene: .; j_gene: TRBJ2-3; abundance: .; v_gene: TRBV30
CDR3nt: TGTGCCAGCAGTGCCCGGACGGAGCAGTTCTTC; CDR3aa: CASSARTEQFF; d_gene: .; j_gene: TRBJ2-1; abundance: .; v_gene: TRBV6-1
CDR3nt: TGTGCCAGCTCACCACCGGGACTAGCGGGAGGTGTAGATACGCAGTATTTT; CDR3aa: CASSPPGLAGGVDTQYF; d_gene: TRBD2; j_gene: TRBJ2-3; abundance: .; v_gene: TRBV18
CDR3nt: TGTGCCAGCAGCTCTTATAGCGGATATACGCAGTATTTT; CDR3aa: CASSSYSGYTQYF; d_gene: .; j_gene: TRBJ2-3; abundance: .; v_gene: TRBV7-6
CDR3nt: TGTGCCAGCTCACGAATACCGGGACAGCCTGAGCAGTACTTC; CDR3aa: CASSRIPGQPEQYF; d_gene: TRBD1; j_gene: TRBJ2-7; abundance: .; v_gene: TRBV18
CDR3nt: TGTGCCAGTAGTATAGTACAGGGGGCGTTCGACGAGCAGTACTTC; CDR3aa: CASSIVQGAFDEQYF; d_gene: TRBD1; j_gene: TRBJ2-7; abundance: .; v_gene: TRBV19
CDR3nt: TGTGCCAGCAGCTTAGGGTTGGGCGGAGGGACCAATCAGCCCCAGCATTTT; CDR3aa: CASSLGLGGGTNQPQHF; d_gene: .; j_gene: TRBJ1-5; abundance: .; v_gene: TRBV7-6
CDR3nt: TGCAGCGTTGCGCGGGGAGGGGGGGATACGCAGTATTTT; CDR3aa: CSVARGGGDTQYF; d_gene: .; j_gene: TRBJ2-3; abundance: .; v_gene: TRBV29-1
CDR3nt: TGTGCCTGGAATAGGGGGTTCGATCAGCCCCAGCATTTT; CDR3aa: CAWNRGFDQPQHF; d_gene: .; j_gene: TRBJ1-5; abundance: .; v_gene: TRBV30
CDR3nt: TGTGCCAGCAGGGAAGGGGCTAGCGGCACCTACGAGCAGTACTTC; CDR3aa: CASREGASGTYEQYF; d_gene: TRBD2; j_gene: TRBJ2-7; abundance: .; v_gene: TRBV6-1
CDR3nt: TGTGCCAGCAAAGGGGGGGAGTCCTACAATGAGCAGTTCTTC; CDR3aa: CASKGGESYNEQFF; d_gene: .; j_gene: TRBJ2-1; abundance: .; v_gene: TRBV7-2
CDR3nt: TGTGCTAGTGTGCTGGACGGGGGCACTGAAGCTTTCTTT; CDR3aa: CASVLDGGTEAFF; d_gene: .; j_gene: TRBJ1-1; abundance: .; v_gene: TRBV12-5
CDR3nt: TGTGCCAGCAGGAGGAGCAACTCCTACAATGAGCAGTTCTTC; CDR3aa: CASRRSNSYNEQFF; d_gene: .; j_gene: TRBJ2-1; abundance: .; v_gene: TRBV6-1
CDR3nt: TGTGCCTGGAGTTCCGCCTACTCGACTAGCGGGAGGACAGATACGCAGTATTTT; CDR3aa: CAWSSAYSTSGRTDTQYF; d_gene: TRBD2; j_gene: TRBJ2-3; abundance: .; v_gene: TRBV30
CDR3nt: TGTGCCAGCAGCGGCCGCGGGACTGTATACAATGAGCAGTTCTTC; CDR3aa: CASSGRGTVYNEQFF; d_gene: .; j_gene: TRBJ2-1; abundance: .; v_gene: TRBV11-2
CDR3nt: TGTGCCAGCAGCCTAAGACTAGCGGGGAGCTCCTACGAGCAGTACTTC; CDR3aa: CASSLRLAGSSYEQYF; d_gene: TRBD2; j_gene: TRBJ2-7; abundance: .; v_gene: TRBV13
CDR3nt: TGTGCCATTAGGGAGGGACGGCAGAACACCGGGGAGCTGTTTTTT; CDR3aa: CAIREGRQNTGELFF; d_gene: TRBD2; j_gene: TRBJ2-2; abundance: .; v_gene: TRBV11-3
CDR3nt: TGTGCCAGCAGCTTAGGTCTTGGCAGAGTCTACGAGCAGTACTTC; CDR3aa: CASSLGLGRVYEQYF; d_gene: .; j_gene: TRBJ2-7; abundance: .; v_gene: TRBV7-2
CDR3nt: TGTGCCAGCAGTTTATACGAGTACGAGCAGTACTTC; CDR3aa: CASSLYEYEQYF; d_gene: .; j_gene: TRBJ2-7; abundance: .; v_gene: TRBV28
CDR3nt: TGTGCCAGCAGCTTCGTCCGTGGGGCCTACGAGCAGTACTTC; CDR3aa: CASSFVRGAYEQYF; d_gene: .; j_gene: TRBJ2-7; abundance: once; v_gene: TRBV7-2
CDR3nt: TGTGCCAGCAGTCGAAATGGAAACACCATATATTTT; CDR3aa: CASSRNGNTIYF; d_gene: .; j_gene: TRBJ1-3; abundance: .; v_gene: TRBV14
CDR3nt: TGTGCCAGCAGTTTAATGGAGGGTCCGCAGTTCTTC; CDR3aa: CASSLMEGPQFF; d_gene: .; j_gene: TRBJ2-1; abundance: .; v_gene: TRBV27
CDR3nt: TGCAGTGGAGGCGCGGGTGAGACCCAGTACTTC; CDR3aa: CSGGAGETQYF; d_gene: .; j_gene: TRBJ2-5; abundance: .; v_gene: TRBV20-1
CDR3nt: TGTGCCAGCAGCTTAGTCATCCACGCTGAAGCTTTCTTT; CDR3aa: CASSLVIHAEAFF; d_gene: .; j_gene: TRBJ1-1; abundance: .; v_gene: TRBV7-8
CDR3nt: TGCGCCAGCAGCCAAGAGCCTATGACTAGCGGTTCTAACGAGCAGTACTTC; CDR3aa: CASSQEPMTSGSNEQYF; d_gene: TRBD2; j_gene: TRBJ2-7; abundance: .; v_gene: TRBV4-3
CDR3nt: TGCGCCAGCAGCCACCAACGAACTACAGGGGGCGCAGGCACCGGGGAGCTGTTTTTT; CDR3aa: CASSHQRTTGGAGTGELFF; d_gene: TRBD1; j_gene: TRBJ2-2; abundance: .; v_gene: TRBV5-1
CDR3nt: TGTGCCAGCAGGGGCCTAGCGGGCTTCACCGGGGAGCTGTTTTTT; CDR3aa: CASRGLAGFTGELFF; d_gene: TRBD2; j_gene: TRBJ2-2; abundance: .; v_gene: TRBV2
CDR3nt: TGTGCCAGCTCAATCGGGACTAGCGGAGTCAATGAGCAGTTCTTC; CDR3aa: CASSIGTSGVNEQFF; d_gene: TRBD2; j_gene: TRBJ2-1; abundance: .; v_gene: TRBV18
CDR3nt: TGTGCCAGCGAAAAACAGCAGAACACTGAAGCTTTCTTT; CDR3aa: CASEKQQNTEAFF; d_gene: .; j_gene: TRBJ1-1; abundance: .; v_gene: TRBV19
CDR3nt: TGTGCCAGCAGCATGGGACAGGGGTCAGATACGCAGTATTTT; CDR3aa: CASSMGQGSDTQYF; d_gene: TRBD1; j_gene: TRBJ2-3; abundance: .; v_gene: TRBV5-4
CDR3nt: TGTGCCAGCAGCACCCCACTAAGGACAGATACGCAGTATTTT; CDR3aa: CASSTPLRTDTQYF; d_gene: .; j_gene: TRBJ2-3; abundance: .; v_gene: TRBV28
CDR3nt: TGTGCCAGCAGTCCTAGCGGGCGGGGGGTGACTGAGCAGTTCTTC; CDR3aa: CASSPSGRGVTEQFF; d_gene: TRBD2; j_gene: TRBJ2-1; abundance: .; v_gene: TRBV28
CDR3nt: TGTGCCAGCCTGGGGGGTCCGGGACAGGAAGAGACCCAGTACTTC; CDR3aa: CASLGGPGQEETQYF; d_gene: TRBD1; j_gene: TRBJ2-5; abundance: .; v_gene: TRBV7-8
CDR3nt: TGTGCCACCAGCAGAGACTCCAGATCGGGCGATGAGCAGTTCTTC; CDR3aa: CATSRDSRSGDEQFF; d_gene: .; j_gene: TRBJ2-1; abundance: .; v_gene: TRBV15